This T cell receptor (beta chain) was recovered during a study of T cell responses to AZD1222 COVID-19 vaccine. Clones were read by immunoSEQ multiplex PCR, and TCRdb kept only the in-frame ones, dropping some. The profile shows around 110,000 clones, 85% to 95% of them singletons. The CDR3 totals 15 residues. From germline, CDR1 is SNHLY and CDR2 FYNNEI. Unmatched junction bases numbered 8, after V lost 7 bases and J lost 2 bases. Remarks on this clone: Its specificity is not known.

Study-level points and caveats: Donors were chiefly white British, with a greater number of females, and clonal diversity was perhaps underestimated. Sampled repertoires all dated from after the peak T cell response. Elevations in Spike-specific TCR breadth and depth followed administration of two AZD1222 doses. Spike was spanned by vaccine-associated CD4 TCRs, which were dominant at 160-218 and 743-854.

This receptor was taken from an adult in good health. The chain carries TRBV2 and TRBJ1-2, with 9 bases fitting TRBD1. The source material was peripheral blood, sampled on day 0 of AZD1222 vaccination. The CDR3 DNA follows: TGTGCCAGCAACCGGGACAGGGAAGTCAACTATGGCTACACCTTC. Translated: CASNRDREVNYGYTF. Looking up the rest from reference TRBV2 and TRBJ1-2 gives the full variable domain: EPEVTQTPSHQVTQMGQEVILRCVPISNHLYFYWYRQILGQKVEFLVSFYNNEISEKSEIFDDQFSVERPDGSNFTLKIRSTKLEDSAMYFCASNRDREVNYGYTFGSGTRLTVV.